The present T cell receptor (beta chain) was sequenced within a study of vaccination effects on CD4 cells after COVID-19. Comment on this clone: Its target is unknown.

The CDR3 sequence is 13 residues long. V was cut by 5 bases and J by 7 bases, with 14 bases left in between. Subsequent to a culture period of about ten days, CD4+ T cells were isolated. Only in-frame clones appear in the TCRdb table, and some are missing; sequencing was by immunoSEQ multiplex PCR. This sample has some 50,000 clones; 50% to 80% occur once, and the top ten carry 4.5% to 7%. Here the sequenced sample was CD4+ T cells from PBMCs cultured without peptide, taken before COVID-19 vaccination. This TCR was recovered from a human donor who received a COVID-19 vaccine. The V gene is TRBV12-3 or TRBV12-4, the J gene TRBJ1-1; a possible D gene is TRBD1 (6 bases). CDR3 sequence: CASSAQGRDEAFF. CDR3 sequence (DNA): TGTGCCAGCAGTGCACAGGGTAGGGATGAAGCTTTCTTT.